The present TCR beta chain was sequenced within a study of vaccination effects on CD4 cells after COVID-19. As to this clone: Its specificity is unknown.

Data came from immunoSEQ multiplex PCR; TCRdb stores just in-frame clones and leaves some out. The profile shows about 69,000 clones, roughly 76% of them singletons. J gave up 7 bases and V 5 bases, and 8 bases lay outside the gene matches. The CDR3 length is 14 residues. CDR1 is MNHEY and CDR2 is SVGAGI in the germline V gene. In the ViraFEST assay, antigen-specific CD4+ clonotypes were identified by expansion after peptide-pool stimulation. Culture lasted approximately 10 days before CD4+ T cell isolation. Everyone in the study got two shots of either the BNT162b2 or mRNA-1273 vaccine. The sequence was obtained from a human donor who received a COVID-19 vaccine. The J gene is TRBJ2-3, the V gene TRBV6-5, with 8 nucleotides matching TRBD2. This material consisted of CD4+ T cells from PBMCs cultured with HCoV-OC43 spike peptides, taken after COVID-19 vaccination. Specified subset: HCoV-OC43 spike overlapping peptide pool stimulation. This chain's CDR3 is CASSTPGGAYTQYF. Here the CDR3 DNA reads TGTGCCAGCAGTACTCCCGGGGGGGCTTATACGCAGTATTTT.